This record looks at one TCR beta chain sequence and its context. The antigen remains undetermined. The data derive from a study of CD4 T cells in relation to SARS-CoV-2 and coronaviruses. This CDR3 has 19 amino acids. V was cut by 3 bases and J by 5 bases, with 26 bases left in between. The germline V gene has CDR1 LNHDA and CDR2 SQIVND (reference sequence). The assay was immunoSEQ multiplex PCR, and TCRdb's table has in-frame clones only and misses some. The sample lists 35,000 to 45,000 clones, nearly 85% seen once, with roughly 1.2% in the top ten. Sequences were obtained from naive CD4+ T cells from PBMCs, cultured in vitro. Subset: naive CD4+ T cells isolated by negative enrichment. The chain is built from TRBV19 and TRBJ2-1, with D maybe TRBD2 (5 bases). The source of this sequence is an adult with COVID-19. DNA for the CDR3: TGTGCCAGTAGTATGGAGAGCCAACTAGTCTTCCCACCCAACAATGAGCAGTTCTTC. Its protein is CASSMESQLVFPPNNEQFF.